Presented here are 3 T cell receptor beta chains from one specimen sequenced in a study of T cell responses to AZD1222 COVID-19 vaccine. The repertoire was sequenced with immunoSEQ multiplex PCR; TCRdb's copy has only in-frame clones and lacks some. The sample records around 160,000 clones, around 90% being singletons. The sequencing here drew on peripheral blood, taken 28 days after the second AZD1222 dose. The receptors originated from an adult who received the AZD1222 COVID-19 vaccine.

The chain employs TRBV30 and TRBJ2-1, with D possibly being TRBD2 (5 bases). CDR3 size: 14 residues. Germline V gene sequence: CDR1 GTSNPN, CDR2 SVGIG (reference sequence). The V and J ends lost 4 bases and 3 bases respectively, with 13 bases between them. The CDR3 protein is CAWKMLADYNEQFF. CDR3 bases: TGTGCCTGGAAGATGCTAGCAGACTACAATGAGCAGTTCTTC.

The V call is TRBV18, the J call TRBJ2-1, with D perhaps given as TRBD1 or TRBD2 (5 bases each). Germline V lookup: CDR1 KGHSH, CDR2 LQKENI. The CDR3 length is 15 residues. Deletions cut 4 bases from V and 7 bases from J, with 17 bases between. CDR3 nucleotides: TGTGCCAGCTCACAAACCGGGACCAACCAAAATGAGCAGTTCTTC. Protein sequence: CASSQTGTNQNEQFF.

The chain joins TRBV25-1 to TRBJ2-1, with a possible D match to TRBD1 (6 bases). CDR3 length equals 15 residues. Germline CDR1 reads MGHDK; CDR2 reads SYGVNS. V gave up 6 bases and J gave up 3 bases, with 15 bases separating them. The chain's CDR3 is CASRHLQGHYNEQFF. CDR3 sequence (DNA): TGTGCCAGCAGACACCTACAGGGACACTACAATGAGCAGTTCTTC. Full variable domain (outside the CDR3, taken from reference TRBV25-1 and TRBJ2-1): EADIYQTPRYLVIGTGKKITLECSQTMGHDKMYWYQQDPGMELHLIHYSYGVNSTEKGDLSSESTVSRIRTEHFPLTLESARPSHTSQYLCASRHLQGHYNEQFFGPGTRLTVL.